Listed below are T cell receptor beta chains from one sample, sequenced in a study of T cells in Graves' hyperthyroidism and ophthalmopathy. A single record per CDR3 protein comes from TCRdb applying MiXCR to the multiplex PCR reads. This table has approximately 600,000 distinct CDR3 sequences, about 15% appearing once. Sequenced: blood. Receptors originate from a woman aged 40 to 55 with Graves' ophthalmopathy. Each CDR3 is given with its conserved first and last residue. A D gene is named only where the DNA matches it firmly. Clone size is not always given. Where it is, it says once, few, many or a class for expanded clones.

clone_size	v_call	d_call	j_call	cdr3_nt	cdr3_aa
many	TRBV10-1	-	TRBJ2-7	TGCGCCAGCAGTGAGCTGGTACACCCGTCCTCCTACGAGCAGTACTTC	CASSELVHPSSYEQYF
many	TRBV12-3/TRBV12-4	TRBD1	TRBJ1-5	TGTGCCAGCAACTCACAGGGGAGCAATCAGCCCCAGCATTTT	CASNSQGSNQPQHF
many	TRBV7-7	TRBD1	TRBJ2-5	TGTGCTACCAGCCCTCCGGGACAGGGGGCTTTGGAGACCCAGTACTTC	CATSPPGQGALETQYF
many	TRBV20-1	TRBD2	TRBJ2-7	TGCAGTGCCGAGAGGACTAGCGATTACGAGCAGTACTTC	CSAERTSDYEQYF
few	TRBV6-5	-	TRBJ1-1	TGTGCCAGCAGTTACCAGGGTACGAACACTGAAGCTTTCTTT	CASSYQGTNTEAFF
few	TRBV6-1	TRBD2	TRBJ2-2	TGTGCCAGCAGCCACGGACTAGCGGGAGCTATCGGGGAGCTGTTTTTT	CASSHGLAGAIGELFF
many	TRBV9	TRBD2	TRBJ2-7	TGTGCCAGCAGCGCTAACCCGGGACTAGCGGGCTACGAGCAGTACTTC	CASSANPGLAGYEQYF
many	TRBV20-1	-	TRBJ1-5	TGCAGTGTACGCAGGGACGGGCCCCAGCATTTT	CSVRRDGPQHF
many	TRBV10-1	-	TRBJ2-2	TGCGCCAGCAGTGAGGGAATGAACACCGGGGAGCTGTTTTTT	CASSEGMNTGELFF
many	TRBV7-2	-	TRBJ2-5	TGTGCCAGCAGCTTAGGGGGTCTGACGTACTTC	CASSLGGLTYF
once	TRBV28	-	TRBJ2-7	TGTGCCAGCAGTTCTCGGCGGGTTTCCTACGAGCAGTACTTC	CASSSRRVSYEQYF
many	TRBV12-3/TRBV12-4	-	TRBJ2-7	TGTGCCAGCAGCGAGGGTACGCAAAGGACCGCGAGCTCCTACGAGCAGTACTTC	CASSEGTQRTASSYEQYF
many	TRBV10-3	TRBD1	TRBJ1-1	TGTGCCATCAGTGGTTTGACAGGGTTGAACACTGAAGCTTTCTTT	CAISGLTGLNTEAFF
-	TRBV28	-	TRBJ2-7	TGTGCCAGCAGTTTACTCCGTACAGCGTACGAGCAGTACTTC	CASSLLRTAYEQYF
-	TRBV7-2	TRBD2	TRBJ2-5	TGTGCCAGCAGCCCGAACCCGGGGGGGGATGAGGCCCAGTACTTC	CASSPNPGGDEAQYF
many	TRBV20-1	-	TRBJ2-7	TGCAGTGCTAATGCCGGAACAGGGGCGGGAGCTCTCCACGAGCAGTACTTC	CSANAGTGAGALHEQYF
many	TRBV19	-	TRBJ2-7	TGTGCCAGTAGTATCCGGGGGTTCTACGAGCAGTACTTC	CASSIRGFYEQYF
many	TRBV6-5	-	TRBJ1-3	TGTGCCAGCAGTTACTCGTCGGTTGGAAACACCATATATTTT	CASSYSSVGNTIYF
many	TRBV5-1	TRBD1	TRBJ2-7	TGCGCCAGCAGCCCCGGGACAGGGCGGGACGAGCAGTACTTC	CASSPGTGRDEQYF
many	TRBV7-2	-	TRBJ1-2	TGTGCCAGCAGCTTAATTTCGGGGGGCTATGGCTACACCTTC	CASSLISGGYGYTF
many	TRBV27	-	TRBJ1-2	TGTGCCAGCAGTTCGGGTTTGGGGGACTTCGATGGCTACACCTTC	CASSSGLGDFDGYTF
-	TRBV18	-	TRBJ2-2	TGTGCCAGCTCACCGGCAGGGGCAGACGGGGAGCTGTTTTTT	CASSPAGADGELFF
-	TRBV6-5	-	TRBJ1-2	TGTGCCAGCAGTTTTGGGACACGCAACTATGGCTACACCTTC	CASSFGTRNYGYTF
-	TRBV6-1	-	TRBJ2-7	TGTGCCAGCACGCCAGGAAACTACGAGCAGTACTTC	CASTPGNYEQYF
many	TRBV11-2	-	TRBJ2-7	TGTGCCAGCAGCTTAAACCCTGGGCCCTCCTACGAGCAGTACTTC	CASSLNPGPSYEQYF
-	TRBV7-8	TRBD1	TRBJ2-5	TGTGCCAGCAGCATGACAGGGACGGGTGAGACCCAGTACTTC	CASSMTGTGETQYF
once	TRBV18	-	TRBJ2-2	TGTGCCAGCTCACAAAAGCCCAGGACCGGGGAGCTGTTTTTT	CASSQKPRTGELFF
many	TRBV13	-	TRBJ2-2	TGTGCCAGCAGCTTAGTAGAGGGATCCACCGGGGAGCTGTTTTTT	CASSLVEGSTGELFF
-	TRBV12-3/TRBV12-4	-	TRBJ2-5	TGCGCCAGCAGACCACTAGAGGAAGAGACCCAGTACTTC	CASRPLEEETQYF
many	TRBV11-2	-	TRBJ1-2	TGTGCCAGCAGCTTAATTGGTCAGGGCTATGGCTACACCTTC	CASSLIGQGYGYTF
-	TRBV7-2	TRBD2	TRBJ2-5	TGTGCCAGCAGCCGAACGGGGGGGGCTGCGGAGACCCAGTACTTC	CASSRTGGAAETQYF
-	TRBV4-3	-	TRBJ1-3	TGCGCCAGCAGCCAAGACGCCGGGGTGGCTGGAAACACCATATATTTT	CASSQDAGVAGNTIYF
many	TRBV7-2	TRBD1	TRBJ2-5	TGTGCCAGCAGGTGGGAAACAGGGGAAGAGACCCAGTACTTC	CASRWETGEETQYF
many	TRBV20-1	-	TRBJ2-5	TGCAGTGCTAGAGTGGCTAGCTCCCAAGAGACCCAGTACTTC	CSARVASSQETQYF
-	TRBV28	-	TRBJ2-7	TGTGCCAGCAGTTTCAGAGGGCGGGAATTCGACGAGCAGTACTTC	CASSFRGREFDEQYF
many	TRBV4-1	-	TRBJ1-2	TGCGCCAGCAGCCAAGACGATAACTATGGCTACACCTTC	CASSQDDNYGYTF
many	TRBV7-2	TRBD2	TRBJ2-7	TGTGCCAGCAGCCAGGCCGGGGGGGTGCAGTACTTC	CASSQAGGVQYF
many	TRBV28	TRBD1	TRBJ1-2	TGTGCCAGCAGTTCCCCTGGTACAGGGGGCGGGGATGGCTACACCTTC	CASSSPGTGGGDGYTF
many	TRBV6-2/TRBV6-3	TRBD2	TRBJ2-7	TGTGCCAGCAGTTATCGGGAGGGAGCCTACGAGCAGTACTTC	CASSYREGAYEQYF
many	TRBV12-3/TRBV12-4	-	TRBJ1-1	TGTGCCAGCAGACGGGCGGGGGACACTGAAGCTTTCTTT	CASRRAGDTEAFF
few	TRBV15	-	TRBJ1-5	TGTGCCACCAGCAGGACCCTCTGGGGGAGCAATCAGCCCCAGCATTTT	CATSRTLWGSNQPQHF
many	TRBV11-2	-	TRBJ2-2	TGTGCCAGCAGCTTAGTCGGGGGAGCGAACACCGGGGAGCTGTTTTTT	CASSLVGGANTGELFF
many	TRBV9	-	TRBJ1-1	TGTGCCAGCAGTAGAGAGAACACTGAAGCTTTCTTT	CASSRENTEAFF
many	TRBV24-1	-	TRBJ2-2	TGTGCCACCAGGAGCACCGGGACGGCGAACACCGGGGAGCTGTTTTTT	CATRSTGTANTGELFF
many	TRBV11-1	TRBD2	TRBJ2-7	TGTGCCAGCAGCGCCGGACTAGCGGGAGGGCCCCGGCCCTACGAGCAGTACTTC	CASSAGLAGGPRPYEQYF